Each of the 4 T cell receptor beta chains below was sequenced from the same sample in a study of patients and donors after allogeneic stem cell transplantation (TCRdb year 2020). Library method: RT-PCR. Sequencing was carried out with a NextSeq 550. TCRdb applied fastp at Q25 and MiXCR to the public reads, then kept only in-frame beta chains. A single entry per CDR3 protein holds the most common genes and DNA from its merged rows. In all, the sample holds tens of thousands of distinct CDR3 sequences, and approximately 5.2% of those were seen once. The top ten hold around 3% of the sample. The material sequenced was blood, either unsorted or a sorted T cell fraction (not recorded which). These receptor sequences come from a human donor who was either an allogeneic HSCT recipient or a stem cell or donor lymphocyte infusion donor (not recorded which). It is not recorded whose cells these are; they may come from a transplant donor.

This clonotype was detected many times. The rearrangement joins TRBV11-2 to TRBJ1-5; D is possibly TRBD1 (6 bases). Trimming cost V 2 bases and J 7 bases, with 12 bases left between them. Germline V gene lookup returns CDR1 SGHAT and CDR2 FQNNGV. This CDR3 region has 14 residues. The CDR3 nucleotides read TGTGCCAGCAGCTTATCAGGGGCGGACCAGCCCCAGCATTTT. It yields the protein CASSLSGADQPQHF.

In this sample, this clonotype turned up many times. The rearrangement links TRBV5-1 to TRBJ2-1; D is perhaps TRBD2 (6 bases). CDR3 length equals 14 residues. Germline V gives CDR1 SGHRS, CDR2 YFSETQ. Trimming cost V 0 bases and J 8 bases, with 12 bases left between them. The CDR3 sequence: CASSLAGETDEQFF. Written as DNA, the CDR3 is TGCGCCAGCAGCTTGGCGGGAGAGACCGATGAGCAGTTCTTC.

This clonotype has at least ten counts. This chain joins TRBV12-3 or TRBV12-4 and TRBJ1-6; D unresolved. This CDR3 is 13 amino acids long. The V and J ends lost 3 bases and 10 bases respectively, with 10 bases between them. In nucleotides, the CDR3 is TGTGCCAGCAGTTTTAAGGGAAGCTCACCCCTCCACTTT. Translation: CASSFKGSSPLHF.

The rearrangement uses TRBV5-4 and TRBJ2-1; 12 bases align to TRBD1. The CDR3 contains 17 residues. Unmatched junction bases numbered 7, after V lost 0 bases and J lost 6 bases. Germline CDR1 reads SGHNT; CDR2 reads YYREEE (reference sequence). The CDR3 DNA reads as TGTGCCAGCAGCTTGGGCCTGGGACAGGGGGCTTTCAATGAGCAGTTCTTC. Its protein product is CASSLGLGQGAFNEQFF.